The 26 T cell receptor beta chains reported below all come from one sample, sequenced in a study of OX40 agonist ivuxolimab in advanced cancers. The protocol was immunoSEQ multiplex PCR, while the TCRdb copy is restricted to in-frame clones and leaves out a portion. The top ten hold 3% to 4% of the sample, which has 90,000 to 100,000 clones, 70% to 85% seen once. This specimen consisted of CD4+ or CD8+ T cells sorted from blood, obtained in a trial of the OX40 agonist ivuxolimab. The receptors here all came from an adult with an advanced solid tumor such as melanoma, head and neck, liver or kidney cancer.

V gene TRBV28 combines with J gene TRBJ2-4; D unresolved. Trimming removed 8 bases from V and 2 bases from J, with 16 bases in between. There are 15 residues in the CDR3. Germline-derived CDR1 and CDR2 are MDHEN and SYDVKM. The CDR3 spells CASCSTGDSKNIQYF. In nucleotides, the CDR3 is TGTGCCAGCTGCTCAACCGGCGACTCCAAAAACATTCAGTACTTC.

The chain employs TRBV6-5 and TRBJ2-1; TRBD2 matches at 8 bases. Germline CDR1 reads MNHEY; CDR2 reads SVGAGI. The CDR3 contains 15 residues. With 5 bases clipped from V and 7 bases from J, the junction kept 10 bases outside the gene matches. The CDR3 spells CASSPAGGRYNEQFF. CDR3 in DNA: TGTGCCAGCAGTCCCGCGGGGGGCCGGTATAATGAGCAGTTCTTC.

The rearrangement links TRBV6-6 to TRBJ1-1; no firm D call. Per the germline V gene, CDR1 is MNHNY and CDR2 is SVGAGI (reference sequence). The CDR3 runs 13 residues. The V gene lost 4 bases and the J gene lost 5 bases, with 11 bases spanning the gap. The DNA for the CDR3 is TGTGCCAGCAGTTCATCAGGTGGGACTGAAGCTTTCTTT. Its protein is CASSSSGGTEAFF.

V and J are TRBV7-2 and TRBJ2-7, with a weak D call TRBD2 (5 bases). The ends were cut back, 5 bases at V and 5 bases at J, with 19 bases in the middle. CDR1 and CDR2 from the germline V gene are SGHTA and FQGNSA. This CDR3 comprises 15 residues. CDR3 amino acids: CASSRIGISDHEQYF. The CDR3 DNA reads TGTGCCAGCAGCCGAATCGGGATATCGGACCACGAGCAGTACTTC.

The chain recombines TRBV29-1 with TRBJ2-7; D perhaps matches TRBD2 (5 bases). CDR1 is SQVTM, CDR2 ANQGSEA, per germline. The germline V and J ends were trimmed by 4 bases and 2 bases, with 21 bases remaining between them. There are 16 residues in the CDR3. The CDR3 region is CSVVGVWSGKTYEQYF. CDR3 bases: TGCAGCGTTGTCGGGGTTTGGAGCGGAAAAACCTACGAGCAGTACTTC.

The chain uses TRBV2 and TRBJ2-5, with a tentative D call TRBD1 (5 bases). The J call may be mistaken, given a closer DNA end match to TRBJ2-7. CDR3 size: 15 residues. CDR1 SNHLY and CDR2 FYNNEI come from the germline V gene. This chain's CDR3 is CASSEELGRAYEQYF. CDR3 sequence (DNA): TGTGCCAGCAGTGAAGAATTAGGCAGGGCCTACGAGCAGTACTTC.

J is TRBJ1-3 and V is TRBV19, with D hard to call. The CDR3 sequence is 12 residues long. Germline values: CDR1 LNHDA, CDR2 SQIVND (reference sequence). V lost 4 bases and J lost 0, with 1 base in between. The CDR3 reads CASSNSGNTIYF. Here the CDR3 DNA reads TGTGCCAGTAGTAACTCTGGAAACACCATATATTTT.

The CDR3 DNA follows: TGTGCCAGCAGCCAAGTTGGGGGGGGACTTCGTTTGACCCAGTACTTC. Translating gives CASSQVGGGLRLTQYF. V usage is TRBV14 and J usage is TRBJ2-5; 7 bases line up with TRBD2. J was trimmed by 7 bases and V by 1 base; bases with no gene match: 12. Per germline, CDR1 SGHDN and CDR2 FVKESK. The CDR3 runs 16 residues.

The chain carries TRBV7-2 and TRBJ2-4; TRBD2 matches 8 bases. Per germline, CDR1 SGHTA and CDR2 FQGNSA. This CDR3 spans 14 amino acids. Losses at the gene ends were 5 bases for V and 9 bases for J; bases not matched to a gene: 9. The CDR3 here is CASSGVRGGSIQYF. The CDR3 nucleotides are TGTGCCAGCAGCGGAGTACGGGGGGGAAGCATTCAGTACTTC.

This clone was seen repeatedly, ten times or more. J is TRBJ2-7 and V is TRBV2, with a weak D call TRBD2 (6 bases). Per the germline V gene, CDR1 is SNHLY and CDR2 is FYNNEI. With 7 bases removed from V and 5 bases from J, the gap between germline ends came to 12 bases. The length of the CDR3 is 12 residues. The CDR3 DNA is TGTGCCAGCACCGCGCGGGGCGACGAGCAGTACTTC. This codes for CASTARGDEQYF.

The V and J genes are TRBV5-8 and TRBJ1-4; perhaps TRBD1 as D (6 bases). The CDR3 consists of 15 residues. V dropped 1 base and J dropped 7 bases, with 14 bases sitting between them. Per the germline V gene, CDR1 is SGHTS and CDR2 is YDEGEE. This chain's CDR3 is CASSLSGGQGEKLFF. In nucleotides, the CDR3 is TGTGCCAGCAGCTTGAGCGGGGGGCAGGGTGAAAAACTGTTTTTT.

The CDR3 loop reads CASSVLTQETQYF. CDR3 nucleotide sequence: TGTGCCAGCAGTGTACTAACCCAAGAGACCCAGTACTTC. This chain uses TRBV6-1 with TRBJ2-5; D not resolved. The CDR3 is 13 amino acids. Germline V lookup: CDR1 MNHNS, CDR2 SASEGT. V lost 4 bases to trimming and J lost 1 base, with 7 bases between them.

This rearrangement joins TRBV18 to TRBJ2-5, with 7 bases that match TRBD1. The V gene's germline CDR1 is KGHSH and CDR2 LQKENI. This CDR3 spans 15 amino acids. With V trimmed by 3 bases and J by 2 bases, 6 bases remained unmatched. The CDR3 sequence: CASSPQTGTQETQYF. CDR3 nucleotide sequence: TGTGCCAGCTCACCGCAGACAGGGACACAAGAGACCCAGTACTTC.

The chain is built from TRBV7-2 and TRBJ2-3; no reliable D call. The CDR3 is made up of 14 amino acids. The V end lost 1 base, the J end lost 3 bases, and 8 bases lay between the germline ends. CDR1 is SGHTA and CDR2 is FQGNSA in the germline V gene. As DNA, the CDR3 is TGTGCCAGCAGCTTAGAGGGCAGAACAGATACGCAGTATTTT. This codes for CASSLEGRTDTQYF.

The V and J genes are TRBV7-9 and TRBJ1-1; 7 bases align to TRBD1. Germline V gives CDR1 SEHNR, CDR2 FQNEAQ (reference sequence). The CDR3 runs 14 residues. V trimming: 8 bases; J trimming: 1 base; junction bases outside the gene matches: 7. CDR3 nucleotides: TGTGCCAGCGTAAGGGGGACAGCGAACACTGAAGCTTTCTTT. It codes for CASVRGTANTEAFF.

This clone was observed a single time. The rearrangement links TRBV7-9 to TRBJ2-2; 9 bases are shared with TRBD1. The CDR3 has 15 amino acids. V was pared by 6 bases and J by 5 bases, with 7 bases of the junction left unmatched. Germline CDR1 and CDR2: SEHNR and FQNEAQ (reference sequence). CDR3 nucleotides: TGTGCCAGCAGACGCGGGACAGGGAGGACCGGGGAGCTGTTTTTT. Its translation: CASRRGTGRTGELFF.

The CDR3 here is CASSDPWTAQTYEQYF. In DNA form, the CDR3 reads TGTGCCAGCAGTGATCCCTGGACAGCACAAACCTACGAGCAGTACTTC. The chain employs TRBV2 and TRBJ2-7; D perhaps matches TRBD1 (6 bases). V was clipped by 3 bases and J by 2 bases, with 17 bases between them. The CDR3 consists of 16 residues. CDR1 and CDR2 from the germline V gene are SNHLY and FYNNEI. Full variable domain (missing parts from reference TRBV2 and TRBJ2-7): EPEVTQTPSHQVTQMGQEVILRCVPISNHLYFYWYRQILGQKVEFLVSFYNNEISEKSEIFDDQFSVERPDGSNFTLKIRSTKLEDSAMYFCASSDPWTAQTYEQYFGPGTRLTVT.

This clone was counted once. The gene calls are TRBV6-5 and TRBJ2-1, with 8 bases that match TRBD2. Germline values: CDR1 MNHEY, CDR2 SVGAGI. V was clipped by 5 bases and J by 3 bases; unmatched bases: 6. This CDR3 contains 15 residues. CDR3 in amino acids: CASSRTSGDYNEQFF. The CDR3, as DNA: TGTGCCAGCAGTCGTACTAGCGGAGACTACAATGAGCAGTTCTTC.

This chain uses TRBV6-6 with TRBJ2-2, with D perhaps TRBD1 or TRBD2 (5 bases each). The germline V gene encodes CDR1 MNHNY and CDR2 SVGAGI (reference sequence). Trimming stripped 2 bases from V and 4 bases from J, with 5 bases between. The CDR3 has 13 amino acids. The CDR3: CASSYGGTGELFF. The CDR3 nucleotides read TGTGCCAGCAGTTACGGGGGCACCGGGGAGCTGTTTTTT.

The chain has TRBV19 and TRBJ2-3, with TRBD1 matching over 10 bases. The CDR3 totals 14 residues. Trimming removed 5 bases from V and 4 bases from J; junction bases left unmatched: 3. Germline V gives CDR1 LNHDA, CDR2 SQIVND (reference sequence). Here the CDR3 DNA reads TGTGCCAGTAGTTCGGGACAGGGGTCAGATACGCAGTATTTT. It encodes CASSSGQGSDTQYF.

The chain employs TRBV19 and TRBJ2-1; D may be TRBD2 (6 bases). V dropped 3 bases and J dropped 10 bases, with 19 bases sitting between them. Looked up from germline, CDR1 is LNHDA and CDR2 is SQIVND (reference sequence). CDR3 length: 15 amino acids. In DNA, the CDR3 is TGTGCCAGTAGTATGGGGGGAGAGAGATCAGGCGAGCAGTTCTTC. Protein sequence: CASSMGGERSGEQFF.

There are a few counts of this clone. The V call is TRBV11-1, the J call TRBJ2-2, with D possibly being TRBD2 (7 bases). The CDR3 contains 16 residues. Between the trimmed V and J ends, which lost 5 bases and 3 bases, there was a span of 16 bases. Germline CDR1 SGHAT, CDR2 FQDESV (reference sequence). The CDR3 sequence is CASSRGGGGDTGELFF. As DNA, the CDR3 is TGTGCCAGCAGCCGAGGTGGAGGGGGGGACACCGGGGAGCTGTTTTTT.

V is TRBV28 and J is TRBJ2-5; 8 positions agree with TRBD1. Unmatched junction bases numbered 0, after V lost 6 bases and J lost 3 bases. In germline, CDR1 is MDHEN, CDR2 SYDVKM. CDR3 length: 12 amino acids. CDR3 DNA sequence: TGTGCCAGCAGGACAGGGGAAGAGACCCAGTACTTC. It encodes CASRTGEETQYF.

The genes are TRBV19 and TRBJ2-5; 14 nucleotides align to TRBD2. The CDR3 is made up of 15 amino acids. From germline, CDR1 is LNHDA and CDR2 SQIVND (reference sequence). The V segment lost 6 bases and the J segment 4 bases; nucleotides outside the gene matches: 4. The CDR3 coding sequence is TGTGCCAGTAGAGGACTAGCGGGGGGCGGAGAGACCCAGTACTTC. It yields the protein CASRGLAGGGETQYF.

The rearrangement links TRBV4-1 to TRBJ2-1; D possibly corresponds to TRBD2 (5 bases). Germline V gene lookup returns CDR1 MGHRA and CDR2 YSYEKL. The CDR3 is 15 residues long. V was pared by 6 bases and J by 3 bases, with 15 bases between. Here the CDR3 reads CASRSALALYNEQFF. CDR3 nucleotides: TGCGCCAGCAGGTCCGCGTTAGCGCTCTACAATGAGCAGTTCTTC.

V gene TRBV5-6 combines with J gene TRBJ2-1, with D maybe TRBD2 (7 bases). Germline CDR1 and CDR2: SGHDT and YYEEEE. The CDR3 runs to 17 residues. With 4 bases removed from V and 9 bases from J, the gap between germline ends came to 26 bases. The CDR3 region is CASSPNAGASRGGEQFF. DNA of the CDR3: TGTGCCAGCAGCCCAAATGCGGGGGCCTCCAGGGGAGGTGAGCAGTTCTTC.